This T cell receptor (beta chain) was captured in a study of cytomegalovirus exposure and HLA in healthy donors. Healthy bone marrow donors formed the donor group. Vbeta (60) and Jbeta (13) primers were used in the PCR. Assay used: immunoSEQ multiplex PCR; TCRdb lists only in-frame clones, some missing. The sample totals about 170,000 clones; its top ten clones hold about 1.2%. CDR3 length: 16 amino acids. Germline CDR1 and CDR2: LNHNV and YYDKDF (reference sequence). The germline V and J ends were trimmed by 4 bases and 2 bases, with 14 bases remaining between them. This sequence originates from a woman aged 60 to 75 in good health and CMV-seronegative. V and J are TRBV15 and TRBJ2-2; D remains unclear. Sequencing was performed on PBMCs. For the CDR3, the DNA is TGTGCCACCAGCACCACCCCGGTCCCTAACACCGGGGAGCTGTTTTTT. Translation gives CATSTTPVPNTGELFF.